These 2 T cell receptor beta chains originate from one sample sequenced in a study of cytomegalovirus exposure and HLA in healthy donors. Assay used: immunoSEQ multiplex PCR; TCRdb lists only in-frame clones, some missing. Among fewer than 75,000 clones listed, approximately 95% were seen once. Sequenced sample: PBMCs. These receptors were obtained from a man aged 18 to 29 in good health and CMV-seronegative.

The CDR3 region has the DNA TGTGCCAGTAGTATAAACGGGTACTCCTACGAGCAGTACTTC. Protein: CASSINGYSYEQYF. The chain recombines TRBV19 with TRBJ2-7, with D uncertain. Germline V gives CDR1 LNHDA, CDR2 SQIVND (reference sequence). This CDR3 contains 14 residues. V lost 2 bases to trimming and J lost 0 bases, with 8 bases between them.

This clone appeared a single time. CDR3 amino acids: CASSQLGPNEQFF. CDR3 bases: TGTGCCAGCTCACAACTAGGCCCGAATGAGCAGTTCTTC. The V and J genes are TRBV18 and TRBJ2-1, with a tentative D call TRBD2 (5 bases). Germline V lookup: CDR1 KGHSH, CDR2 LQKENI. Trimming took off 4 bases at V and 7 bases at J, with 11 bases between the two ends. The CDR3 is made up of 13 amino acids.